Listed below are T cell receptor beta chains from one sample, sequenced in a study of blood T cell repertoires in COVID-19. Libraries were prepared by immunoSEQ multiplex PCR; TCRdb keeps only in-frame clonotypes and omits some of them. The table includes 100,000 to 150,000 clones, around nine tenths detected once. The sample taken for sequencing was peripheral blood. Every receptor here comes from a man between 45 and 60 years old with active or convalescent COVID-19. Both conserved end residues are part of each CDR3. The D gene is left open where the match is weak. Clone sizes are given selectively: once, few, many, or a class where the clone is expanded.

v_gene	d_gene	j_gene	abundance	CDR3nt	CDR3aa
TRBV28	.	TRBJ1-1	.	TGTGCCAGCATCCCTGGGGGGGGCTGGAACACTGAAGCTTTCTTT	CASIPGGGWNTEAFF
TRBV28	TRBD1	TRBJ1-4	.	TGTGCCAGTTGGACAGGGTCCTTTGAAAAACTGTTTTTT	CASWTGSFEKLFF
TRBV2	TRBD1	TRBJ2-2	.	TGTGCCAGCACGACAGGGGGCCTGAGGGAGCTGTTTTTT	CASTTGGLRELFF
TRBV18	.	TRBJ1-5	.	TGTGCCAGCTCACCGGGAAGGGGCCAGCCCCAGCATTTT	CASSPGRGQPQHF
TRBV2	TRBD1	TRBJ1-1	.	TGTGCCAGCAGGGCGATACCGGGACAGCTTAACACTGAAGCTTTCTTT	CASRAIPGQLNTEAFF
TRBV5-1	TRBD1	TRBJ1-1	.	TGCGCCAGCAGCTTGGAACAGGGGAGCACTGAAGCTTTCTTT	CASSLEQGSTEAFF
TRBV14	.	TRBJ1-6	.	TGTGCCAGCAGCCAAGGGCAGGCAATTAATTCACCCCTCCACTTT	CASSQGQAINSPLHF
TRBV7-9	.	TRBJ2-2	.	TGTGCCAGCAGCTTAGTGTGGAGGGCAATGAACACCGGGGAGCTGTTTTTT	CASSLVWRAMNTGELFF
TRBV19	TRBD1	TRBJ2-3	.	TGTGCCAGTAGTGCCAGTTGGCAGGGGGGCACAGATACGCAGTATTTT	CASSASWQGGTDTQYF
TRBV21-1	.	TRBJ2-7	.	TGTGCCAGCAGCACAGGGACAGGGGCGGGCGAGCAGTACTTC	CASSTGTGAGEQYF
TRBV19	.	TRBJ1-1	.	TGTGCCAGTGGGGACTCGAACACTGAAGCTTTCTTT	CASGDSNTEAFF
TRBV21-1	.	TRBJ2-3	.	TGTGCCAGCAGCGCAGGACAAGCCACAGATACGCAGTATTTT	CASSAGQATDTQYF
TRBV5-1	.	TRBJ1-1	.	TGCGCCAGCAAATCTAGGGGCCTGAACACTGAAGCTTTCTTT	CASKSRGLNTEAFF
TRBV3-1/TRBV3-2	TRBD2	TRBJ2-7	.	TGTGCCAGCAGCTGGGCCGGGGGGTCCTACGAGCAGTACTTC	CASSWAGGSYEQYF
TRBV19	.	TRBJ1-6	.	TGTGCCAGTAGTGGGAGCCTCTGGTCCAGCTCCTATAATTCACCCCTCCACTTT	CASSGSLWSSSYNSPLHF
TRBV29-1	TRBD1	TRBJ1-2	.	TGCAGCGTTGCCATTCACGGGACAGGGGAACTTGGCTACACCTTC	CSVAIHGTGELGYTF
TRBV3-1/TRBV3-2	.	TRBJ1-1	.	TGTGCCAGCAGCCAAGATAGTGGGGGGAGGGAAGCTTTCTTT	CASSQDSGGREAFF
TRBV4-3	TRBD2	TRBJ2-7	.	TGCGCCAGCAGCGACTTCTTAGGGACTAGTGGCTACGAGCAGTACTTC	CASSDFLGTSGYEQYF
TRBV3-1/TRBV3-2	TRBD1	TRBJ1-1	.	TGTGCCAGCAGCCAAACTTCAGGACAGGGAAGGACTGAAGCTTTCTTT	CASSQTSGQGRTEAFF
TRBV28	.	TRBJ1-1	.	TGTGCCAGCAGTTTCGGGGGTAGCCCCCGAGAAGCTTTCTTT	CASSFGGSPREAFF
TRBV11-2	TRBD2	TRBJ2-3	.	TGTGCCAGCAGCTTAGCTACTAGCGGGGGTGCAGATACGCAGTATTTT	CASSLATSGGADTQYF
TRBV14	.	TRBJ2-7	.	TGTGCCAGCAGCCAAGGAGCGAGTACTGCTTACTACGAGCAGTACTTC	CASSQGASTAYYEQYF
TRBV19	TRBD2	TRBJ2-5	.	TGTGCCAGTGCGACTAGCGGGGGGTCCGAGACCCAGTACTTC	CASATSGGSETQYF
TRBV5-6	.	TRBJ1-1	.	TGTGCCAGCCTTAAATCCGCCGCTCCCTACGCTTTCTTT	CASLKSAAPYAFF
TRBV5-4	.	TRBJ1-2	.	TGTGCCCGCCACACGCAACGGGGGGGGCGGGGGGATGGCTACACCTTC	CARHTQRGGRGDGYTF
TRBV2	TRBD1	TRBJ2-1	.	TGTGCCAGCAGTGGCCAGGGGGCGCGGACCTACAATGAGCAGTTCTTC	CASSGQGARTYNEQFF
TRBV6-6	TRBD2	TRBJ2-1	.	TGTGCCAGCAGTCCCTCGGGACTAGCGGGATCAGGGGAGCAGTTCTTC	CASSPSGLAGSGEQFF
TRBV9	.	TRBJ1-6	.	TGTGCCAGCAGCGTAGGAGGGTTACATTCACCCCTCCACTTT	CASSVGGLHSPLHF
TRBV18	.	TRBJ2-2	.	TGTGCCAGCTCACCTTTACAGGGCGGGGAGCTGTTTTTT	CASSPLQGGELFF
TRBV4-3	.	TRBJ1-1	.	TGCGCCAGCAGCCAAGGGGCAGGGATGGCCACTGAAGCTTTCTTT	CASSQGAGMATEAFF
TRBV5-6	TRBD2	TRBJ2-1	.	TGTGCCAGCAGCTCTTTCCCGGGACTAGCGGGGAAACGAAATGAGCAGTTCTTC	CASSSFPGLAGKRNEQFF
TRBV7-2	.	TRBJ2-5	.	TGTGCCAGCAGCTTAGGAATGGTTAGGGAGGAGACCCAGTACTTC	CASSLGMVREETQYF
TRBV11-2	.	TRBJ1-5	.	TGTGCCAGCAGCCAAGGGACAAATTTACAGCCCCAGCATTTT	CASSQGTNLQPQHF
TRBV27	.	TRBJ2-6	.	TGTGCCAGCAGACTTGGGGCCAACGTCCTGACTTTC	CASRLGANVLTF
TRBV19	TRBD1	TRBJ1-4	.	TGTGCCAGTAGGAGGACAGGGGGCCTTCAAGAAAAACTGTTTTTT	CASRRTGGLQEKLFF
TRBV6-5	TRBD1	TRBJ1-6	.	TGTGCCAGCAGGCAGACAGGGGCTCGCTCACCCCTCCACTTT	CASRQTGARSPLHF
TRBV18	.	TRBJ1-4	.	TGTGCCAGCTCACCCACAGGCAGCCAAGGGAATGAAAAACTGTTTTTT	CASSPTGSQGNEKLFF
TRBV2	.	TRBJ2-2	.	TGTGCCAGCAGTGAAGTTAACGGCGGGGAGCTGTTTTTT	CASSEVNGGELFF
TRBV29-1	TRBD2	TRBJ2-7	.	TGCAGCGCCAAAAATGGCGGGAGCTCCTACGAGCAGTACTTC	CSAKNGGSSYEQYF
TRBV29-1	TRBD1	TRBJ1-1	once	TGCAGCGTTGATTTAAGGGCAGGGGGCCGCACTGAAGCTTTCTTT	CSVDLRAGGRTEAFF
TRBV2	TRBD1	TRBJ1-4	.	TGTGCCGTCCAGGGGGCCTTAGGGGAAAAACTGTTTTTT	CAVQGALGEKLFF
TRBV6-6	TRBD2	TRBJ2-1	.	TGTGCCAGCAGTTACCTAGCGGGGAACAATGAGCAGTTCTTC	CASSYLAGNNEQFF
TRBV18	.	TRBJ1-1	.	TGTGCCAGCTCACCACCGGTCCCAGTACACACTGAAGCTTTCTTT	CASSPPVPVHTEAFF
TRBV10-3	TRBD2	TRBJ2-1	once	TGTGCCACGAGTGGGAGCGGGAGGGCCCGGAATGAGCAGTTCTTC	CATSGSGRARNEQFF
TRBV6-5	.	TRBJ2-5	.	TGTGCCAGAGCCCCCGGTTTTCCGTGGGAGACCCAGTACTTC	CARAPGFPWETQYF